One sample yielded the 22 T cell receptor beta chains listed below, sequenced in a study of post-analysis software for immune sequencing data. The study, taken as a whole, reports: With TRBV5-6, TRBV5-1 and TRBV20-1 included, about five TRBV segments were more frequent in patients than in controls.

The library was made from cDNA and included unique molecular identifiers. One entry per CDR3 protein results from TCRdb running MiXCR on the PCR reads. The top ten clones hold around 10% of a sample with about 460,000 distinct CDR3 sequences, around 40% of them seen once. Their antigens are not known. The specimen was blood. These receptors came from a girl between 5 and 17 years old with multiple sclerosis.

The chain employs TRBV12-3 or TRBV12-4 and TRBJ2-4, with D unresolved. CDR3 length equals 13 residues. Trimming cost V 3 bases and J 15 bases, with 18 bases left between them. CDR3 protein: CASSFTTAPDGYF. The CDR3 DNA sequence: TGTGCCAGCAGTTTTACAACAGCCCCTGACGGGTACTTC.

This rearrangement joins TRBV7-9 to TRBJ1-2; D is undetermined. Trimming removed 1 base at V and 3 bases at J, with 6 bases between. Germline assignment: CDR1 SEHNR and CDR2 FQNEAQ (reference sequence). The CDR3 is 13 amino acids. The CDR3 DNA sequence: TGTGCCAGCAGCTTAGGTCCGGACTATGGCTACACCTTC. It specifies CASSLGPDYGYTF.

This chain links TRBV9 with TRBJ1-1; D remains unclear. This CDR3 has 14 amino acids. V was cut by 1 base and J by 1 base, with 8 bases left in between. CDR1 SGDLS and CDR2 YYNGEE come from the germline V gene. The CDR3, as DNA: TGTGCCAGCAGCGTATTGCCAGAGAACACTGAAGCTTTCTTT. It specifies CASSVLPENTEAFF.

This clonotype was seen a few times. The rearrangement joins TRBV19 to TRBJ2-3, with D unresolved. The germline gives CDR1 LNHDA, CDR2 SQIVND (reference sequence). Trimming shortened V by 11 bases and J by 1 base, and 13 bases separated the two germline ends. This CDR3 spans 13 amino acids. CDR3 DNA sequence: TGTGCCTCCTGCGAATGGGGCACAGATACGCAGTATTTT. Protein: CASCEWGTDTQYF.

In its sample, this clonotype was seen a few times. The genes are TRBV27 and TRBJ2-6; D gene ambiguous. This CDR3 is 15 amino acids long. V was trimmed by 8 bases and J by 1 base, leaving 12 bases between them. Looked up from germline, CDR1 is MNHEY and CDR2 is SMNVEV (reference sequence). The CDR3 sequence: CASHRIGSGANVLTF. CDR3 in DNA: TGTGCCAGCCACCGGATCGGTTCTGGGGCCAACGTCCTGACTTTC.

This clonotype was observed a handful of times. The DNA for the CDR3 is TGTGCCACGAGAGGGCCAGCAGGGAATGAGCAGTTCTTC. Translating gives CATRGPAGNEQFF. This chain joins TRBV24-1 and TRBJ2-1; D assignment may be TRBD1 or TRBD2 (5 bases each). V lost 10 bases and J lost 7, with 16 bases in between. The CDR3 runs to 13 residues. Per the germline V gene, CDR1 is KGHDR and CDR2 is SFDVKD.

In its sample, this clonotype was seen once. The V and J genes are TRBV28 and TRBJ2-7; TRBD1 is a possible D gene (6 bases). Germline lookup yields CDR1 MDHEN and CDR2 SYDVKM. This CDR3 spans 18 amino acids. Trimming pared 7 bases from V and 4 bases from J, leaving 29 bases between. CDR3 bases: TGTGCCAGCACTACAGGGTACACCGCGCCAGCTCCCCGGTACGAGCAGTACTTC. Its protein product is CASTTGYTAPAPRYEQYF.

V is TRBV12-3 or TRBV12-4 and J is TRBJ1-5; D is perhaps TRBD1 (5 bases). The CDR3 has 16 residues. V lost 5 bases to trimming and J lost 2 bases, with 16 bases between them. The CDR3 DNA reads TGTGCCAGCAGTGAAGGTGGGGCGGTGGGCAATCAGCCCCAGCATTTT. Amino acids: CASSEGGAVGNQPQHF.

This sequence joins TRBV20-1 and TRBJ2-7; D ambiguous. Per germline, CDR1 DFQATT and CDR2 SNEGSKA (reference sequence). This CDR3 is built from 13 residues. V was cut by 5 bases and J by 3 bases, with 14 bases left in between. The CDR3 protein is CSARTAVYYEQYF. CDR3 nucleotides: TGCAGTGCTCGAACTGCGGTGTACTACGAGCAGTACTTC.

This chain links TRBV6-4 with TRBJ2-3; 7 bases line up with TRBD2. Germline-derived CDR1 and CDR2 are MRHNA and SNTAGT. V was pared by 3 bases and J by 1 base, with 7 bases of the junction left unmatched. The CDR3 runs to 16 residues. For the CDR3, the DNA is TGTGCCAGCAGTGAATCGGCGGGAGTCGGCACAGATACGCAGTATTTT. Translated, it gives CASSESAGVGTDTQYF.

This chain connects TRBV24-1 to TRBJ1-2; a weak D match, TRBD1 (5 bases). The CDR3 contains 17 residues. Per germline, CDR1 KGHDR and CDR2 SFDVKD. The V and J ends lost 2 bases and 0 bases respectively, with 15 bases between them. The CDR3 loop is CATSDSPGGEANYGYTF. Here the CDR3 DNA reads TGTGCCACCAGTGATTCCCCTGGGGGGGAAGCTAACTATGGCTACACCTTC.

This clonotype came up once. The chain joins TRBV27 to TRBJ2-1, with D maybe TRBD1 (5 bases). This CDR3 is built from 15 residues. Germline-derived CDR1 and CDR2 are MNHEY and SMNVEV (reference sequence). The ends were cut back, 1 base at V and 7 bases at J, with 14 bases in the middle. The CDR3 region is CASSLLGVRVNEQFF. The CDR3 nucleotides read TGTGCCAGCAGTTTATTAGGGGTTCGGGTAAATGAGCAGTTCTTC.

In its sample, this clonotype was seen a few times. V and J are TRBV20-1 and TRBJ1-2; D remains ambiguous. V was pared by 0 bases and J by 1 base, with 6 bases between. CDR1 is DFQATT and CDR2 is SNEGSKA in the germline V gene (reference sequence). The CDR3 covers 13 residues. Written as DNA, the CDR3 is TGCAGTGCTAGAGAACGGAGTAACTATGGCTACACCTTC. Residues: CSARERSNYGYTF.

This clonotype was found a few times. This chain links TRBV27 with TRBJ2-1; 7 positions agree with TRBD1. Germline CDR1 reads MNHEY; CDR2 reads SMNVEV (reference sequence). After removal of 0 bases from V and 7 bases from J, the junction contained 3 bases not matched to a gene. There are 14 residues in the CDR3. CDR3 region: CASSLSRGWNEQFF. As DNA, the CDR3 is TGTGCCAGCAGTTTATCCAGGGGGTGGAATGAGCAGTTCTTC.

The V call is TRBV7-2, the J call TRBJ2-7, with D unclear. This CDR3 contains 12 residues. Germline CDR1 is SGHTA and CDR2 is FQGNSA. The germline V and J ends were trimmed by 4 bases and 3 bases, with 7 bases remaining between them. DNA of the CDR3: TGTGCCAGCAGCTATAAGATCTACGAGCAGTACTTC. It specifies CASSYKIYEQYF. The variable domain in full, with the rest retrieved from reference TRBV7-2 and TRBJ2-7, is GAGVSQSPSNKVTEKGKDVELRCDPISGHTALYWYRQSLGQGLEFLIYFQGNSAPDKSGLPSDRFSAERTGGSVSTLTIQRTQQEDSAVYLCASSYKIYEQYFGPGTRLTVT.

Regarding this clonotype: At one boundary the junction diverges from the germline segment, which might be a read error. The chain is built from TRBV7-2 and TRBJ1-5, with 7 bases matching TRBD1. The CDR3 totals 13 residues. Germline V gives CDR1 SGHTA, CDR2 FQGNSA. The CDR3, as DNA: TGTGCCGGCAGCTACAGGGGTGGTCAGCCCCAGCATTTT. Protein sequence: CAGSYRGGQPQHF.

With regard to this clonotype: A read error may produce the germline difference seen at one junction end. The V gene is TRBV7-7, the J gene TRBJ2-7, with D perhaps TRBD1 or TRBD2 (5 bases each). There are 15 residues in the CDR3. The V gene's germline CDR1 is SSHAT and CDR2 FNYEAQ (reference sequence). For the CDR3, the DNA is TGTGCTAGCAGCGCCCGCCCTTGGGGGAACTACGAGCAGTACTTC. Translation: CASSARPWGNYEQYF.

The chain has TRBV29-1 and TRBJ2-4; D is perhaps TRBD2 (6 bases). The better agreement between TRBJ2-7 and the DNA end casts doubt on the J call. Germline loops: CDR1 SQVTM, CDR2 ANQGSEA. This CDR3 contains 20 residues. CDR3 in amino acids: CSVEDLRGYGAMGSGYEQYF. The DNA for the CDR3 is TGCAGCGTTGAAGATCTTCGGGGGTATGGGGCCATGGGGTCGGGATACGAGCAGTACTTC.

The chain has TRBV27 and TRBJ2-7; D gene ambiguous. Trimming took off 6 bases at V and 2 bases at J, with 11 bases between the two ends. The CDR3 has 13 residues. Looked up from germline, CDR1 is MNHEY and CDR2 is SMNVEV (reference sequence). The CDR3 loop reads CASRPAFPYEQYF. The CDR3 DNA reads as TGTGCCAGCAGGCCAGCATTCCCCTACGAGCAGTACTTC.

V and J are TRBV28 and TRBJ2-4; no clear D. CDR3 length: 14 residues. The germline gives CDR1 MDHEN, CDR2 SYDVKM. V was clipped by 5 bases and J by 8 bases, with 16 bases between them. The CDR3 nucleotides read TGTGCCAGCAGTCCCTCGGTTTTAATGGACATTCAGTACTTC. Protein sequence: CASSPSVLMDIQYF.

Points on this clonotype: A junction end diverges from the germline sequence, so it may reflect a read error. This chain joins TRBV6-5 and TRBJ2-1, with 9 bases identical to TRBD1. The CDR3 contains 16 residues. The germline V gene encodes CDR1 MNHEY and CDR2 SVGAGI. As DNA, the CDR3 is TGTGCCTGCAGTCACCCTCCGGGACAGGGAGTCCATGAGCAGTTCTTC. The encoded protein is CACSHPPGQGVHEQFF.

The rearrangement joins TRBV20-1 to TRBJ2-1; 10 bases agree with TRBD2. The V gene's germline CDR1 is DFQATT and CDR2 SNEGSKA (reference sequence). The CDR3 covers 15 residues. Trimming took 2 bases from V and 8 from J; bases not matched to a gene: 9. CDR3 loop: CSARRPSGSSYEQFF. The DNA of the CDR3 is TGCAGTGCTAGACGTCCTAGCGGGAGTAGCTATGAGCAGTTCTTC.